One T cell receptor beta chain is described in this entry. This sample is part of a study of OX40 agonist ivuxolimab in advanced cancers. Across the study: The patients received ivuxolimab by intravenous route every 2 weeks at 0.01 to 10 mg/kg.

The CDR3 runs to 15 residues. Germline V gene lookup returns CDR1 MNHEY and CDR2 SVGAGI. V lost 0 bases to trimming and J lost 0 bases, with 9 bases between them. Sequencing used immunoSEQ multiplex PCR; TCRdb keeps in-frame clones, though not all of them. The top ten hold roughly 9% of the sample, which has approximately 38,000 clones, roughly 90% seen once. Material: CD4+ or CD8+ T cells sorted from blood, obtained in a trial of the OX40 agonist ivuxolimab. The rearrangement uses TRBV6-5 and TRBJ2-7; possible D gene TRBD2, 5 bases. This receptor was obtained from an adult with an advanced solid tumor such as melanoma, head and neck, liver or kidney cancer. The DNA of the CDR3 is TGTGCCAGCAGTTACTCGATAGGGAGCTCCTACGAGCAGTACGTC. Residues: CASSYSIGSSYEQYV.